This T cell receptor beta chain was sequenced for a study of T cell responses to AZD1222 COVID-19 vaccine. Points from the study as a whole: White British people made up most donors, females outnumbered males, and clonal diversity was possibly underestimated.

Of note for this clone: Antigen unknown.

Trimming shortened V by 0 bases and J by 3 bases, and 9 bases separated the two germline ends. CDR3 length: 14 amino acids. CDR1 and CDR2 from the germline V gene are SGHRS and YFSETQ. Clones were read by immunoSEQ multiplex PCR, and TCRdb kept only the in-frame ones, dropping some. Of some 100,000 clones in the sample, approximately 91% were seen once. This rearrangement joins TRBV5-1 to TRBJ1-1; possible D gene TRBD1, 5 bases. This receptor was taken from an adult in good health. Sequencing was performed on peripheral blood, taken on day 0 of AZD1222 vaccination. The CDR3 loop reads CASSLVGGDTEAFF. CDR3 DNA: TGCGCCAGCAGCTTGGTGGGGGGAGACACTGAAGCTTTCTTT.